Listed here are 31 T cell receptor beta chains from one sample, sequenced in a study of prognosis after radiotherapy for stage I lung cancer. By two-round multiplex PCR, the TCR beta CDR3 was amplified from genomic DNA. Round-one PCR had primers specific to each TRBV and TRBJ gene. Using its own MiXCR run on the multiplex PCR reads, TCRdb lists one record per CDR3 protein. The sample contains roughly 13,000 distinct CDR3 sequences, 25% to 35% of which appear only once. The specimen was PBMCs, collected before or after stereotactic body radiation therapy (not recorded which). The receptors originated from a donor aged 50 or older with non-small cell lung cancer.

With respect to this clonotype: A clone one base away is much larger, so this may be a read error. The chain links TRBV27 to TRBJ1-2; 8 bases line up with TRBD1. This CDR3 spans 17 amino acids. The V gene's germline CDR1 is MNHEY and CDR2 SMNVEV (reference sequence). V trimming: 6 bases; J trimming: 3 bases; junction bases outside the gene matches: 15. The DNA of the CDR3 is TGTGCCAGCAGGAGGCGGGAACGCACAGGGGGGTACTATGGCTACACCTTC. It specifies CASRRRERTGGYYGYTF.

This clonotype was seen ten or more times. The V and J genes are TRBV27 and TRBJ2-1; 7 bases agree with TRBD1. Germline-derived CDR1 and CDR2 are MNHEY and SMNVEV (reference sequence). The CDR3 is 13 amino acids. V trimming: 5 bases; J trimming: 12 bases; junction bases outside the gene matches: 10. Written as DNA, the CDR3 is TGTGCCAGCAGTCCGAGACAGGGTTTCCGGCAGTTCTTC. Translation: CASSPRQGFRQFF.

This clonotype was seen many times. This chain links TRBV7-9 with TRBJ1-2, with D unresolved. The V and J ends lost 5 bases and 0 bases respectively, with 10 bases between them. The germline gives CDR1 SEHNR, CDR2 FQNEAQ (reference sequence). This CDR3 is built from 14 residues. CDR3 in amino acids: CASSNPISNYGYTF. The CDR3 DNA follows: TGTGCCAGCAGCAACCCTATATCTAACTATGGCTACACCTTC.

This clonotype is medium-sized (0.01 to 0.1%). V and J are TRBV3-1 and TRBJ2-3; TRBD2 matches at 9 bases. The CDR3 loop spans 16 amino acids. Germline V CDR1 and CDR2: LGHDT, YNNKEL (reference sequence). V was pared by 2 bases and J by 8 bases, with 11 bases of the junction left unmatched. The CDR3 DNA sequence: TGTGCCAGCAGCCAAATAGCGGGAGACCCTCAAGGTACGCAGTATTTT. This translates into CASSQIAGDPQGTQYF.

The CDR3 region has the DNA TGCAGTGCTAGAGAAACGATCTACGAGCAGTACTTC. This gives the protein CSARETIYEQYF. The chain employs TRBV20-1 and TRBJ2-7, with unresolved D. Per germline, CDR1 DFQATT and CDR2 SNEGSKA (reference sequence). V lost 0 bases and J lost 3, with 6 bases in between. CDR3 size: 12 residues.

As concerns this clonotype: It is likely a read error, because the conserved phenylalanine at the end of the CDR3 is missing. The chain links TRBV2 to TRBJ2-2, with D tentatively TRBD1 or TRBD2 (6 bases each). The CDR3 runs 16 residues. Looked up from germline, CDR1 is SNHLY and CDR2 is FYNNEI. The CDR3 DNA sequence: TGTGCCAGCAGTGTTTACGGGGGCGGGAACACCGGTGAGCTGTTTCTT. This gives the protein CASSVYGGGNTGELFL.

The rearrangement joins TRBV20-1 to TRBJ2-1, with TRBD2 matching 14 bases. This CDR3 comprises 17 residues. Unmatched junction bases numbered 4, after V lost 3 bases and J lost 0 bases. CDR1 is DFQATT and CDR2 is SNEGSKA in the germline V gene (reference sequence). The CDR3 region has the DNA TGCAGTGCTAGCGGACTAGCGGGAGGCGGCTCCTACAATGAGCAGTTCTTC. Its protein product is CSASGLAGGGSYNEQFF.

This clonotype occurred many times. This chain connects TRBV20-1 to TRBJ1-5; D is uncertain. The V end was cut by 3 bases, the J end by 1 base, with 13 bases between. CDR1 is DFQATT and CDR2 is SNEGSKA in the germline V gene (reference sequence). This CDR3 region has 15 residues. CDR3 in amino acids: CSASTGPGSNQPQHF. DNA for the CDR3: TGCAGTGCTAGTACGGGCCCTGGGAGCAATCAGCCCCAGCATTTT.

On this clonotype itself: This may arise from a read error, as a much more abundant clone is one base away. The CDR3 bases are TGTGCCAGCAGGTGGGGGGGCGGGGCAGGCACTAATTCACCCCTCCACTTT. Encoded protein: CASRWGGGAGTNSPLHF. The chain joins TRBV28 to TRBJ1-6; perhaps TRBD1 as D (6 bases). The germline V gene encodes CDR1 MDHEN and CDR2 SYDVKM. Trimming removed 6 bases from V and 6 bases from J, with 21 bases in between. There are 17 residues in the CDR3.

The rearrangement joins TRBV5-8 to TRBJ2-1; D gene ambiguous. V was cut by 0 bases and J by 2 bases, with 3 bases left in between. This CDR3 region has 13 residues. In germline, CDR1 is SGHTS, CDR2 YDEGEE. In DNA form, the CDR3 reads TGTGCCAGCAGCTTGGGGACCTACAATGAGCAGTTCTTC. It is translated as CASSLGTYNEQFF.

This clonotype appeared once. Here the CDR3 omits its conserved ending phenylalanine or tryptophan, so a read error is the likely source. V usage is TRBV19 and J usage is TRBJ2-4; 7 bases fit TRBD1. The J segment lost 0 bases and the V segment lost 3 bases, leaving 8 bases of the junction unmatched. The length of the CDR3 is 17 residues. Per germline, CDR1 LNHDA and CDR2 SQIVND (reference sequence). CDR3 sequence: CASSMLGQAKAKNIQYL. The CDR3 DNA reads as TGTGCCAGTAGTATGCTAGGACAGGCGAAAGCCAAAAACATTCAGTACTTA.

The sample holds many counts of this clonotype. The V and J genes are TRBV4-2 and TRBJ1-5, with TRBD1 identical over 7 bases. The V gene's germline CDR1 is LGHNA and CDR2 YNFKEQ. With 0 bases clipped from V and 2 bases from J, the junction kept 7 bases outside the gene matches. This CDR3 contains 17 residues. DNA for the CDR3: TGTGCCAGCAGCCAAGAGGGGACAGCTTGGGGCAATCAGCCCCAGCATTTT. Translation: CASSQEGTAWGNQPQHF.

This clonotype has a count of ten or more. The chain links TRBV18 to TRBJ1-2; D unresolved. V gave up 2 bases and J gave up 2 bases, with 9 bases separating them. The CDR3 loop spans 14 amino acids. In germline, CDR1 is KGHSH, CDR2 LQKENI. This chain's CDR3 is CASSPIAQNYGYTF. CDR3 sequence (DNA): TGTGCCAGCTCACCAATCGCACAGAACTATGGCTACACCTTC.

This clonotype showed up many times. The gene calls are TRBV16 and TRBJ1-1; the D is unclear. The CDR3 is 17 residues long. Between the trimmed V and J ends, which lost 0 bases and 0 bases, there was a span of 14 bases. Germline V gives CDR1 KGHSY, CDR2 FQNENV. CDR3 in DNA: TGTGCCAGCAGCCAATCCACAGTAGGCGCTATGAACACTGAAGCTTTCTTT. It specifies CASSQSTVGAMNTEAFF.

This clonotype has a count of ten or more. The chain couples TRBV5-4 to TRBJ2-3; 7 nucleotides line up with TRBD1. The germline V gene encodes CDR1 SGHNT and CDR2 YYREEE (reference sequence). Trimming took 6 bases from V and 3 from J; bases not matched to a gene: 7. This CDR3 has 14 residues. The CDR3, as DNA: TGTGCCAGCACCGAGGGGGCTCAGACAGATACGCAGTATTTT. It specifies CASTEGAQTDTQYF.

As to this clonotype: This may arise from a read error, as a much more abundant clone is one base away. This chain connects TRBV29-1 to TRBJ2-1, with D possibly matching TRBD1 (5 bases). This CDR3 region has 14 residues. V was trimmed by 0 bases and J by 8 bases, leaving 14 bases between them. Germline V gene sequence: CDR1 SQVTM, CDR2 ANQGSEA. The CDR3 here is CSVEDQQGRDEQFF. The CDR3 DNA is TGCAGCGTTGAAGATCAGCAGGGTCGAGATGAGCAGTTCTTC.

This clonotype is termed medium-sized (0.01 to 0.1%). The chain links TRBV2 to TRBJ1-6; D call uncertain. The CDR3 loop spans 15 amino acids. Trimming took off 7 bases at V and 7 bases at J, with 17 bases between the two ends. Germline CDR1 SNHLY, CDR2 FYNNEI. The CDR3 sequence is CASNQEGGPNSPLHF. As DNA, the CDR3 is TGTGCCAGCAATCAGGAGGGCGGACCGAATTCACCCCTCCACTTT.

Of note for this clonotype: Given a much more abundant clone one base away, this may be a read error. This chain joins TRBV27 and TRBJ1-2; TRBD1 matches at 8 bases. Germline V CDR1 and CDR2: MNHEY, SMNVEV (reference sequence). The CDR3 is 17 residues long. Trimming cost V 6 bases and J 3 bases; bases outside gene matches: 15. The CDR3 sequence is CASRRVERTGGYYGYTF. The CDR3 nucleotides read TGTGCCAGCAGGAGGGTGGAACGCACAGGGGGGTACTATGGCTACACCTTC.

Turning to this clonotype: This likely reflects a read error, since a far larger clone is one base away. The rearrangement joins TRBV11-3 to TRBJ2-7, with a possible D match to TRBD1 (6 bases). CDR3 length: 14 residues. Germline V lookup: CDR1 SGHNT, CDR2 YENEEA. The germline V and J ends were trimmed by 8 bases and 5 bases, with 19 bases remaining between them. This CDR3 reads CASGFGQGIDEQYF. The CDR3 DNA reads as TGTGCCAGCGGTTTCGGCCAGGGGATCGACGAGCAGTACTTC. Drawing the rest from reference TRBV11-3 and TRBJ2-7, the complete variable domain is EAGVVQSPRYKIIEKKQPVAFWCNPISGHNTLYWYLQNLGQGPELLIRYENEEAVDDSQLPKDRFSAERLKGVDSTLKIQPAELGDSAVYLCASGFGQGIDEQYFGPGTRLTVT.

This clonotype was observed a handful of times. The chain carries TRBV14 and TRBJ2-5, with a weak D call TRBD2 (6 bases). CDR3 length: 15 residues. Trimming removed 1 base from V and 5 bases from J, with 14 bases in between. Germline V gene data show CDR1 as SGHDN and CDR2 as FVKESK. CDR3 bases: TGTGCCAGCAGCCAAGGCGGGACCCTGGGGGAGACCCAGTACTTC. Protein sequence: CASSQGGTLGETQYF.

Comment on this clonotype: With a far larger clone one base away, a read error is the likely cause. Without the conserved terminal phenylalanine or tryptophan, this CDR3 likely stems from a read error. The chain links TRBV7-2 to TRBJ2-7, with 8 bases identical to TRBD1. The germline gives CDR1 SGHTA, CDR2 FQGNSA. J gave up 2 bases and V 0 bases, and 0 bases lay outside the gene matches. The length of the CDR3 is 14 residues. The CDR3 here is CASSLADRAYEQYL. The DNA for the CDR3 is TGTGCCAGCAGCTTAGCGGACAGGGCCTACGAGCAGTACCTC.

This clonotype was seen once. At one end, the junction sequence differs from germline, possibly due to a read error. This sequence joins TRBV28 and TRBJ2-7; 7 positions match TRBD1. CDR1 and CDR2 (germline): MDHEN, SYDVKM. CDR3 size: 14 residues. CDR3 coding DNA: TGTGCCATCAGTCCCCAGGGGGAAGCCTACGAGCATTACTTC. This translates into CAISPQGEAYEHYF.

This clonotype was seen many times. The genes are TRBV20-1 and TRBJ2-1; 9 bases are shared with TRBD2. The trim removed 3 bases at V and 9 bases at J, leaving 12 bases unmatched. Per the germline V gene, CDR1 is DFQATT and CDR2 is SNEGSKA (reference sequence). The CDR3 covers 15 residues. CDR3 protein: CSARAPGLASREQFF. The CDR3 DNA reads TGCAGTGCTAGGGCGCCGGGACTAGCTTCCCGTGAGCAGTTCTTC.

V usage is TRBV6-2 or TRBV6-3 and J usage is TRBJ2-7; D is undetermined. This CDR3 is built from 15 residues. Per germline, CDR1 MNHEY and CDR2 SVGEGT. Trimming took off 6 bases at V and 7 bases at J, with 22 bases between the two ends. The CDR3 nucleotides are TGTGCCAGCAGCCACCACTTCCCTCCCTATGTTGAGCAGTACTTC. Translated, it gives CASSHHFPPYVEQYF.

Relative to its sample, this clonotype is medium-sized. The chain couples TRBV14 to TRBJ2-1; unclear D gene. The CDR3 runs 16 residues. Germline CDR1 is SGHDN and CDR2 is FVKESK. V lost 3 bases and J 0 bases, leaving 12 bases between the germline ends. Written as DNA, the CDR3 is TGTGCCAGCAGCCAGGGGTCCGTGGGCTCCTACAATGAGCAGTTCTTC. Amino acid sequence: CASSQGSVGSYNEQFF. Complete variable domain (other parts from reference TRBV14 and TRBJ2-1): EAGVTQFPSHSVIEKGQTVTLRCDPISGHDNLYWYRRVMGKEIKFLLHFVKESKQDESGMPNNRFLAERTGGTYSTLKVQPAELEDSGVYFCASSQGSVGSYNEQFFGPGTRLTVL.

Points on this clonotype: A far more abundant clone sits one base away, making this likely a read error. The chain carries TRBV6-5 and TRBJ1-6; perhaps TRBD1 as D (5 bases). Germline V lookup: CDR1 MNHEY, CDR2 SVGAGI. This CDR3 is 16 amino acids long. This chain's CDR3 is CVSSGRQSSYNSPLHF. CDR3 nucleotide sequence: TGTGTCAGCTCGGGACGCCAGAGCTCCTATAATTCACCCCTCCACTTT.

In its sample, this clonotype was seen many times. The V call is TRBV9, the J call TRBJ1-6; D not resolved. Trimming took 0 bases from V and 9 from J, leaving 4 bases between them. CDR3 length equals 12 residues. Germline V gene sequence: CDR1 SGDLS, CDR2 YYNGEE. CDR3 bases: TGTGCCAGCAGCGTAGTGGGTTCACCCCTCCACTTT. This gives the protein CASSVVGSPLHF.

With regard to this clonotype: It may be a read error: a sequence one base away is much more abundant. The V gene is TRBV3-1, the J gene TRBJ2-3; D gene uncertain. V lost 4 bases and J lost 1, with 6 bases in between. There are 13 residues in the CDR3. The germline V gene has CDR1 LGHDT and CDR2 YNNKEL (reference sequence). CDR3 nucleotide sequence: TGTGCCAGCAGCCCTTTGGGCACAGATACGCAGTATTTT. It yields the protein CASSPLGTDTQYF.

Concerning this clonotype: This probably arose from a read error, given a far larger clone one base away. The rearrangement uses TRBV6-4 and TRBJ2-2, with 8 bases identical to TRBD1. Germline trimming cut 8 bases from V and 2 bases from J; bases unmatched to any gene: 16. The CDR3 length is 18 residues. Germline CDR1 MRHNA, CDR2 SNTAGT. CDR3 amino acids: CASRRDHVTGVNTGELFF. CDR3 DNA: TGTGCCAGCCGCAGGGACCACGTGACAGGGGTAAACACCGGGGAGCTGTTTTTT.

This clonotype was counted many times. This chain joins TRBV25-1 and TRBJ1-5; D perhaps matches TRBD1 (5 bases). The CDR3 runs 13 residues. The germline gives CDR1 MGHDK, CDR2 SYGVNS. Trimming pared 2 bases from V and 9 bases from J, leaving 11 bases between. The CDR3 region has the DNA TGTGCCAGCAGTGAAGGAGGGGTGGGGCCCCAGCATTTT. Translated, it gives CASSEGGVGPQHF.

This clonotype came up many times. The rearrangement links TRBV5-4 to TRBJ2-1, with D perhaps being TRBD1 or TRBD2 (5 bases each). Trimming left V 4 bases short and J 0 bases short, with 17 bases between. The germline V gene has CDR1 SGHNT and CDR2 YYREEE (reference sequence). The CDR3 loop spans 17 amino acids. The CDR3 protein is CASSLPSGTPSYNEQFF. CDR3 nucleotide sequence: TGTGCCAGCAGCCTACCATCCGGGACCCCCTCCTACAATGAGCAGTTCTTC.